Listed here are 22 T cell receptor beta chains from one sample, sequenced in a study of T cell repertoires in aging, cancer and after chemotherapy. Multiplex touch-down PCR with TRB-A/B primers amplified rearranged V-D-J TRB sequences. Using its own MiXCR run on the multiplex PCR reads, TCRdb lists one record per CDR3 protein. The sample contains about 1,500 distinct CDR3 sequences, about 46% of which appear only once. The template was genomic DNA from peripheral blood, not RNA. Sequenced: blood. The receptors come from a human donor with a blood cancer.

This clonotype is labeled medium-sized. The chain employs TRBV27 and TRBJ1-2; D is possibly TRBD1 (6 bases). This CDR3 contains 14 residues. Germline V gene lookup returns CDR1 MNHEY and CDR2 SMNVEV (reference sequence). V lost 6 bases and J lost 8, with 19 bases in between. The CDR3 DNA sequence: TGTGCCAGCAGCCCACAACCGACACAGGGAGGCTACACCTTC. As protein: CASSPQPTQGGYTF.

DNA for the CDR3: TGTGCCAGCAAGGGACAGCAGTACACTGAAGCTTTCTTT. Residues: CASKGQQYTEAFF. This chain joins TRBV25-1 and TRBJ1-1; 7 nucleotides agree with TRBD1. From germline, CDR1 is MGHDK and CDR2 SYGVNS. CDR3 length: 13 residues. Unmatched junction bases numbered 5, after V lost 7 bases and J lost 3 bases.

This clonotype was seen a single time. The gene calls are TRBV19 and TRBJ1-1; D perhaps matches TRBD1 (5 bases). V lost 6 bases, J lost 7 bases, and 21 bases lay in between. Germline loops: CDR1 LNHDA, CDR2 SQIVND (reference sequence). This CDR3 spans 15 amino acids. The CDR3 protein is CASRHQFVGLSEAFF. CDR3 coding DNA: TGTGCCAGTAGACACCAATTCGTGGGGCTAAGTGAAGCTTTCTTT.

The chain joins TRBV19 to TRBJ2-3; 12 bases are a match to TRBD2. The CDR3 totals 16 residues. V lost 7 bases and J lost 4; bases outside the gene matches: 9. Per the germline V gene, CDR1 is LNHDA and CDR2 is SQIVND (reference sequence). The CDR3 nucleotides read TGTGCCAGTAAATCTAGCGGGAGGGGTAAAGCAGATACGCAGTATTTT. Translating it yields CASKSSGRGKADTQYF.

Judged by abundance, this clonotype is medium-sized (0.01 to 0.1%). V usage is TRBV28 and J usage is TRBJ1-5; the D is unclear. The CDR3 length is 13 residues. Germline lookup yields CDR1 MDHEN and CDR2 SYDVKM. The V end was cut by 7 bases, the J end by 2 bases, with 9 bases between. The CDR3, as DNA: TGTGCCAGCAAGGCCGGGGGCAATCAGCCCCAGCATTTT. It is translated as CASKAGGNQPQHF.

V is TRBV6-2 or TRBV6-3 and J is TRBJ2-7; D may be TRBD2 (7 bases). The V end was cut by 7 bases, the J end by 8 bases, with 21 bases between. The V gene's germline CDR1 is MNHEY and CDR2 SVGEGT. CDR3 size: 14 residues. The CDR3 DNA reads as TGTGCCAGCACCCCTAGCGGCAAGGGGGTAAAGCAGTACTTC. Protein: CASTPSGKGVKQYF.

CDR3 protein: CSVLEAGVGGYTF. CDR3 bases: TGCAGCGTTCTAGAGGCGGGCGTTGGTGGCTACACCTTC. This chain joins TRBV29-1 and TRBJ1-2; D remains unclear. Trimming shortened V by 5 bases and J by 7 bases, and 17 bases separated the two germline ends. Germline CDR1 SQVTM, CDR2 ANQGSEA. The CDR3 is made up of 13 amino acids.

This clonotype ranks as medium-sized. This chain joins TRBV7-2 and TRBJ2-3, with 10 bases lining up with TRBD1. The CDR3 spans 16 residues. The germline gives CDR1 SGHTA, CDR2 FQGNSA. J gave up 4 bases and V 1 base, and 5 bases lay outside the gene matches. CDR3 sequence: CASSLGGQGVADTQYF. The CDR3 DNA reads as TGTGCCAGCAGCTTAGGCGGACAGGGGGTTGCAGATACGCAGTATTTT. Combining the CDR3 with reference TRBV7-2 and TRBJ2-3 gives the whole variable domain GAGVSQSPSNKVTEKGKDVELRCDPISGHTALYWYRQSLGQGLEFLIYFQGNSAPDKSGLPSDRFSAERTGGSVSTLTIQRTQQEDSAVYLCASSLGGQGVADTQYFGPGTRLTVL.

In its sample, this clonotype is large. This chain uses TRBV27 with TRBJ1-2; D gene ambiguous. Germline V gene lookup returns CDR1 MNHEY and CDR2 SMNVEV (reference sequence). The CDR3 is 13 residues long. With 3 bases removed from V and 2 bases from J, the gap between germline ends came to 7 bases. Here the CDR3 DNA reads TGTGCCAGCAGTTTTCGTCGGAACTATGGCTACACCTTC. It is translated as CASSFRRNYGYTF.

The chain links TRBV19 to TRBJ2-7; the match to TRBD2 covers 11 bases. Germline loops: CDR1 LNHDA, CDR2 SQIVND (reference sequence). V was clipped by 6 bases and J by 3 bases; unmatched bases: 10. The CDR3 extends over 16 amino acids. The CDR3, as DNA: TGTGCCAGTAGCGGGACTAGCGGAAGCCGTTTCTACGAGCAGTACTTC. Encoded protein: CASSGTSGSRFYEQYF. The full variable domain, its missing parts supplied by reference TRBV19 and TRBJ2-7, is DGGITQSPKYLFRKEGQNVTLSCEQNLNHDAMYWYRQDPGQGLRLIYYSQIVNDFQKGDIAEGYSVSREKKESFPLTVTSAQKNPTAFYLCASSGTSGSRFYEQYFGPGTRLTVT.

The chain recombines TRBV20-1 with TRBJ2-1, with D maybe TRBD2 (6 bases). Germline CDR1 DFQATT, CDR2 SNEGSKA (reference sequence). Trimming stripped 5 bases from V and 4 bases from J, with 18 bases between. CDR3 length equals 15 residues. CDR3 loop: CSAPLRVAEYNEQFF. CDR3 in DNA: TGCAGTGCTCCTTTGAGGGTAGCGGAGTACAATGAGCAGTTCTTC.

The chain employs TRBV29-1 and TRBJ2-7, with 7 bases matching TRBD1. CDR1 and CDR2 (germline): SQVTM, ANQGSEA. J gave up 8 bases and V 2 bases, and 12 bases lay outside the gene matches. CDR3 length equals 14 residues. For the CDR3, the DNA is TGCAGCGTTGAATCGCAGGGGGTGGGCAACAAGCAGTACTTC. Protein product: CSVESQGVGNKQYF.

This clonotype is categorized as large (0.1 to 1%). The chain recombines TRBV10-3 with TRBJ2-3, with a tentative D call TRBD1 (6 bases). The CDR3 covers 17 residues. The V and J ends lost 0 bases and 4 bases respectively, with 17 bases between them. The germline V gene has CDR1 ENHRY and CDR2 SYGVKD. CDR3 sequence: CAISESAPGVGADTQYF. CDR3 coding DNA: TGTGCCATCAGTGAGTCGGCCCCAGGGGTCGGCGCAGATACGCAGTATTTT.

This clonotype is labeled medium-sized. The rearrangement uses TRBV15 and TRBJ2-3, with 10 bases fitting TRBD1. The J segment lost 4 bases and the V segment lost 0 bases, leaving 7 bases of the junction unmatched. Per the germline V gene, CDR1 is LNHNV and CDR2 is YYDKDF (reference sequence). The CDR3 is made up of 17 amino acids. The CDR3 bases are TGTGCCACCAGCAGAGATAGGGGACAGGGGTTATCAGATACGCAGTATTTT. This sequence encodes CATSRDRGQGLSDTQYF.

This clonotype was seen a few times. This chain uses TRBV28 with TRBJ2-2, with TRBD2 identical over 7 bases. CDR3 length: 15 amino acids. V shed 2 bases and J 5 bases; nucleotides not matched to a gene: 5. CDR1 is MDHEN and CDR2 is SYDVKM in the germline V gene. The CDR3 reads CASSLAGVRTGELFF. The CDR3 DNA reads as TGTGCCAGCAGTTTAGCGGGAGTTAGGACCGGGGAGCTGTTTTTT.

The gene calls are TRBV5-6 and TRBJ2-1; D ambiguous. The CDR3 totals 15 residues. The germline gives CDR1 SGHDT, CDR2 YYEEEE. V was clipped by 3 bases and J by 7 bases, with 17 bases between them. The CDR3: CASSYERVRWNEQFF. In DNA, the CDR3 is TGTGCCAGCAGCTACGAGAGAGTCAGGTGGAATGAGCAGTTCTTC.

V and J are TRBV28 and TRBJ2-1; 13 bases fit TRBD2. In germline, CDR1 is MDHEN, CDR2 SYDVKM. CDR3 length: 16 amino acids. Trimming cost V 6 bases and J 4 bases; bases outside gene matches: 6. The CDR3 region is CASRATSGGGYNEQFF. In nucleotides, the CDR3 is TGTGCCAGCAGGGCAACTAGCGGGGGGGGATACAATGAGCAGTTCTTC.

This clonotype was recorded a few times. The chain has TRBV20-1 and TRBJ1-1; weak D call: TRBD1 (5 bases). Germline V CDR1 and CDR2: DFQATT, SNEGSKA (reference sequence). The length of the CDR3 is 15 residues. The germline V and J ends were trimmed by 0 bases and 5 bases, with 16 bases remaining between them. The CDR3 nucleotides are TGCAGTGCTAGAGATTTCGGGGGGGATGGGACTGAAGCTTTCTTT. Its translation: CSARDFGGDGTEAFF.

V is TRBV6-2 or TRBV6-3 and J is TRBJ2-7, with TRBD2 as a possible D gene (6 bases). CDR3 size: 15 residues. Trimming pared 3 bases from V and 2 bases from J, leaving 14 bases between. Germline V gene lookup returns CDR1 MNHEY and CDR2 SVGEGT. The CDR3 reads CASSYPGLLAYEQYF. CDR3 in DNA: TGTGCCAGCAGTTATCCGGGACTCCTCGCCTACGAGCAGTACTTC.

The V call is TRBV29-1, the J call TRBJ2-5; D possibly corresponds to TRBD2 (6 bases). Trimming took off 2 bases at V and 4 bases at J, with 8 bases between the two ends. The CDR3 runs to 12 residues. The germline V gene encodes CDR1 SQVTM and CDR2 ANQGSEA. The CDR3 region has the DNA TGCAGCGTTGAATCCGGGGGAGAGACCCAGTACTTC. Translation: CSVESGGETQYF.

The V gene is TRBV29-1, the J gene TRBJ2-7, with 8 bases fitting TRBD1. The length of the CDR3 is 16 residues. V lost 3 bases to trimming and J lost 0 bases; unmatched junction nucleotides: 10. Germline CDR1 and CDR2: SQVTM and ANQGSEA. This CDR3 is CSVEAGDRPFSYEQYF. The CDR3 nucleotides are TGCAGCGTTGAGGCTGGGGACAGGCCCTTCTCCTACGAGCAGTACTTC.

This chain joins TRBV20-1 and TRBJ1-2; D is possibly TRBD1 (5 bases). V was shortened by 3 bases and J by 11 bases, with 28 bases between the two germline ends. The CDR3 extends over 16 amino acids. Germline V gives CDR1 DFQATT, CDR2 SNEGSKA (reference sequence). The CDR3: CSARDKSSELGRGYTF. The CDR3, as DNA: TGCAGTGCTAGGGATAAGTCCAGCGAGCTAGGGAGGGGTTACACCTTC.